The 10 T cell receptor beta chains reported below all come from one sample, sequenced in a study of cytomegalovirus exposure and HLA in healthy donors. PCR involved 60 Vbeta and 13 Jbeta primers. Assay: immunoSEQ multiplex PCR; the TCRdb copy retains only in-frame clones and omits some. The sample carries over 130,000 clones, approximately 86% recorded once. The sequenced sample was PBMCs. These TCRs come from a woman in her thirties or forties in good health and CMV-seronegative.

The CDR3 DNA reads as TGCGCCAGCAGCTACTCGACAGACTACGAGCAGTACTTC. Translated: CASSYSTDYEQYF. The chain uses TRBV5-1 and TRBJ2-7; tentative D call: TRBD1 (5 bases). The V end was cut by 3 bases, the J end by 3 bases, with 10 bases between. CDR1 is SGHRS and CDR2 is YFSETQ in the germline V gene. The CDR3 contains 13 residues.

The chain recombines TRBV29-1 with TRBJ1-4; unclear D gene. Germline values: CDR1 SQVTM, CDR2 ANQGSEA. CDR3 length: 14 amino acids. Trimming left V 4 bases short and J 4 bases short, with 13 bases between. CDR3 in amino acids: CSVGGEAGNEKLFF. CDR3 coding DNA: TGCAGCGTTGGTGGAGAGGCGGGTAATGAAAAACTGTTTTTT.

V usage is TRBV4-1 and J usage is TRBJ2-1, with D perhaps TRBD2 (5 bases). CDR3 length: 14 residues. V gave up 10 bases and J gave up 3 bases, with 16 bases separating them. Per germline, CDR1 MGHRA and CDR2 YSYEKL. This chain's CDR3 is CATHPSGNYNEQFF. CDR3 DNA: TGCGCCACCCACCCCAGCGGCAACTACAATGAGCAGTTCTTC.

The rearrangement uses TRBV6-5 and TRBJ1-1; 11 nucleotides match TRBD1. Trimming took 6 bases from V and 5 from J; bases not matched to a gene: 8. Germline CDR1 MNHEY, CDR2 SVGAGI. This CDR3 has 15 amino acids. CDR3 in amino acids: CASSRSGTGGTEAFF. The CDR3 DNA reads TGTGCCAGCAGCCGTTCCGGGACAGGGGGGACTGAAGCTTTCTTT.

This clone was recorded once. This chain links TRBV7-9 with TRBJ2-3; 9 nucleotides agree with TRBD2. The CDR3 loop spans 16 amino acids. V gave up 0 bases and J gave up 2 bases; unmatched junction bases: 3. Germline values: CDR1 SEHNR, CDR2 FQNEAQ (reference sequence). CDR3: CASSLASGGFTDTQYF. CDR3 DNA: TGTGCCAGCAGCTTAGCTAGCGGGGGCTTCACAGATACGCAGTATTTT. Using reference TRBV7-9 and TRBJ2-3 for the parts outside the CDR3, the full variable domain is DTGVSQNPRHKITKRGQNVTFRCDPISEHNRLYWYRQTLGQGPEFLTYFQNEAQLEKSRLLSDRFSAERPKGSFSTLEIQRTEQGDSAMYLCASSLASGGFTDTQYFGPGTRLTVL.

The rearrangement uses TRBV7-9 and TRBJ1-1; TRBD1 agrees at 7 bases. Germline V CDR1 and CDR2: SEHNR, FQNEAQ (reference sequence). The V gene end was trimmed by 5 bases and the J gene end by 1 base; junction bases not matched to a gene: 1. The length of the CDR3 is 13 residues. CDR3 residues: CASSQGGNTEAFF. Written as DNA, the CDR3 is TGTGCCAGCAGCCAGGGGGGGAACACTGAAGCTTTCTTT.

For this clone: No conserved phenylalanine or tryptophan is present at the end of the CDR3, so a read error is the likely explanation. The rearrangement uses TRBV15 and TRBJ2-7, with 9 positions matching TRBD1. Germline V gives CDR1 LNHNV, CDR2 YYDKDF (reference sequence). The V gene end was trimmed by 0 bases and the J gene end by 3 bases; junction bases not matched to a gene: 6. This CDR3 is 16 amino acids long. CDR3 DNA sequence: TGTGCCACCAGCAGAGAATCGGGACAGGGCTACTACGAGCAGTACCTC. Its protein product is CATSRESGQGYYEQYL.

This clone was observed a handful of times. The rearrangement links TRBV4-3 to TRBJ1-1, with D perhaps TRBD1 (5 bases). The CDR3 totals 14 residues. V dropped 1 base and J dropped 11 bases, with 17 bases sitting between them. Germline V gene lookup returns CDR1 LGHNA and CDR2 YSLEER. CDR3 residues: CASSQVGGSTEAFF. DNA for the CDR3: TGCGCCAGCAGCCAAGTGGGGGGTTCGACGGAGGCTTTCTTT.

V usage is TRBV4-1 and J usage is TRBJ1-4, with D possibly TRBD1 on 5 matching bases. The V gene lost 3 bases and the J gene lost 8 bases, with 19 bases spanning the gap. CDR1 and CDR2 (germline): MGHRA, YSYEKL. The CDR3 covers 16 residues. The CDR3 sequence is CASSQARAWVREKLFF. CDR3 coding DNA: TGCGCCAGCAGCCAGGCCAGGGCGTGGGTTCGGGAAAAACTGTTTTTT.

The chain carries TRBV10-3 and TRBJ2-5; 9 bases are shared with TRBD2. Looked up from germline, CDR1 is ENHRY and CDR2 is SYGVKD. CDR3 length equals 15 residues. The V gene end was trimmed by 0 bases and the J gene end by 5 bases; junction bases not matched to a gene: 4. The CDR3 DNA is TGTGCCATCAGTGAGTCAGGCGGGAGGGGCGAGACCCAGTACTTC. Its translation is CAISESGGRGETQYF.